Reported below is one TCR beta chain. This entry comes from a study of T cell responses to AZD1222 COVID-19 vaccine. Assay: immunoSEQ multiplex PCR; the TCRdb copy retains only in-frame clones and omits some. The profile shows roughly 140,000 clones, approximately 90% of them singletons. Per germline, CDR1 MNHNS and CDR2 SASEGT. The CDR3 is made up of 15 amino acids. Trimming stripped 1 base from V and 2 bases from J, with 9 bases between. The gene calls are TRBV6-1 and TRBJ2-1; perhaps TRBD1 as D (6 bases). The material was peripheral blood, obtained on day 0 of AZD1222 vaccination. The TCR originated in an adult in good health. As DNA, the CDR3 is TGTGCCAGCAGTGAAGTGCCAGGGGCCTACAATGAGCAGTTCTTC. It yields the protein CASSEVPGAYNEQFF.